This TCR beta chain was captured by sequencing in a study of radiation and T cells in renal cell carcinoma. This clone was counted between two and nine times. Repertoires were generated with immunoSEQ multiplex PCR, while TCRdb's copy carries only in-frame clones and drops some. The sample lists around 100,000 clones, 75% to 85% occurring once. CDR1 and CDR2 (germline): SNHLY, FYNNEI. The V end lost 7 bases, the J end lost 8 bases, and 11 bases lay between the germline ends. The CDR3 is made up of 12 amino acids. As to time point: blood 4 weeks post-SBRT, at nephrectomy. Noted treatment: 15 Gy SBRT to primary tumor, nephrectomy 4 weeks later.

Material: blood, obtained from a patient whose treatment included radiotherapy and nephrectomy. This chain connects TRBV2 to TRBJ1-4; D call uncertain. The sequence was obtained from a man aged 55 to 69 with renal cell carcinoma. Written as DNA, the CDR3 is TGTGCCAGCATTCGGACCGGAGAAAAACTGTTTTTT. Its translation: CASIRTGEKLFF.